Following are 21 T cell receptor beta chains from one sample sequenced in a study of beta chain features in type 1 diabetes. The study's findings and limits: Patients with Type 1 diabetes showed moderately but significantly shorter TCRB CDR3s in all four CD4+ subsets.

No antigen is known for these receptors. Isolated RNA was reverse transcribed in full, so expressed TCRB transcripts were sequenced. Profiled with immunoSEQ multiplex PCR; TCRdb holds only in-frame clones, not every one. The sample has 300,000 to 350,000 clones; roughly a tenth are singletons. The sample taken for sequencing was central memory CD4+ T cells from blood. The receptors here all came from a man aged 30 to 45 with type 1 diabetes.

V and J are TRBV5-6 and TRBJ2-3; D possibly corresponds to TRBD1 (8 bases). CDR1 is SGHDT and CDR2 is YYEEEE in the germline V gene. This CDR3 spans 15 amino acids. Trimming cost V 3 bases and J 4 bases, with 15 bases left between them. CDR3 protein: CASSSDRGGADTQYF. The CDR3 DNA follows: TGTGCCAGCAGCTCCGACAGGGGAGGGGCAGATACGCAGTATTTT.

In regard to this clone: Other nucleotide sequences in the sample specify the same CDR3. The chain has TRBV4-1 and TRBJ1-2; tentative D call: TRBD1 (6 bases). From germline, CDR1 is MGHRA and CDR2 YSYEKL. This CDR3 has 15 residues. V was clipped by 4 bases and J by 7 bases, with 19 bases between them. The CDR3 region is CASSLPNRADGGYTF. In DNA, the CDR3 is TGCGCCAGCAGCCTCCCAAACAGGGCTGACGGTGGCTACACCTTC.

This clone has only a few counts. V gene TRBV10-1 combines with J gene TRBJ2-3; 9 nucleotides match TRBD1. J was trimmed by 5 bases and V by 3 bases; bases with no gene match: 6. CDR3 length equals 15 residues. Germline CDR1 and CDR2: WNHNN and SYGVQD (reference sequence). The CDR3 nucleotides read TGCGCCAGCAGTGATCCCGGGACAGGGAAAGATACGCAGTATTTT. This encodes CASSDPGTGKDTQYF.

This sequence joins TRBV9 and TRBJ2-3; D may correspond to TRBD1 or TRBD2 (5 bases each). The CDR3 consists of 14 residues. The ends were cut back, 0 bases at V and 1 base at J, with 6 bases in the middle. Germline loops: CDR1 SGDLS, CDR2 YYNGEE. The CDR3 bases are TGTGCCAGCAGCGTAGGGGACGGCACAGATACGCAGTATTTT. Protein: CASSVGDGTDTQYF.

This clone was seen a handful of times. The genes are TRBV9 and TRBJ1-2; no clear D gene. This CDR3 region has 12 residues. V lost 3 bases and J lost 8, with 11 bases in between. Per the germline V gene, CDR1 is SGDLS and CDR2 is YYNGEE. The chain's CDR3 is CASSAVTRGYTF. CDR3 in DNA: TGTGCCAGCAGCGCCGTAACGAGGGGCTACACCTTC.

DNA of the CDR3: TGTGCCAGCAGCTTGGACTTTAGCGGGGAAAGGGAGCAGTACTTC. Amino acids: CASSLDFSGEREQYF. The rearrangement joins TRBV5-4 to TRBJ2-7; TRBD2 matches at 8 bases. Trimming removed 0 bases from V and 7 bases from J; junction bases left unmatched: 9. CDR3 size: 15 residues. Germline assignment: CDR1 SGHNT and CDR2 YYREEE (reference sequence).

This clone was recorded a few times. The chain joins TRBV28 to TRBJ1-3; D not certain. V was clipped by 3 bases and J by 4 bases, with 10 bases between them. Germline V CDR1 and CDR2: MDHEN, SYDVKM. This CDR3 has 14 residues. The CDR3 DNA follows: TGTGCCAGCAGTTTTGGGCAGTCCGGAAACACCATATATTTT. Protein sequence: CASSFGQSGNTIYF. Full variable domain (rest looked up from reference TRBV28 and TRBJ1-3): DVKVTQSSRYLVKRTGEKVFLECVQDMDHENMFWYRQDPGLGLRLIYFSYDVKMKEKGDIPEGYSVSREKKERFSLILESASTNQTSMYLCASSFGQSGNTIYFGEGSWLTVV.

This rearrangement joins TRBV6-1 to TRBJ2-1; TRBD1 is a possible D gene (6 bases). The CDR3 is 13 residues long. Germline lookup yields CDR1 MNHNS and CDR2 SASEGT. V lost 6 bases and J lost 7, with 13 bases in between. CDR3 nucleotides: TGTGCCAGCAGACCACAGGGTTGGAATGAGCAGTTCTTC. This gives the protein CASRPQGWNEQFF.

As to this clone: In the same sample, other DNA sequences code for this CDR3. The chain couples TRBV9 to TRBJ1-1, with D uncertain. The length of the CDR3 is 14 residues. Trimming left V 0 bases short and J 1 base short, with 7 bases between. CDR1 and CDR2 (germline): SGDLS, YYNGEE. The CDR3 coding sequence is TGTGCCAGCAGCGTAGCTTCGGGGAACACTGAAGCTTTCTTT. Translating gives CASSVASGNTEAFF. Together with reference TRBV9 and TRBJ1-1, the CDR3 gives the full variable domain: DSGVTQTPKHLITATGQRVTLRCSPRSGDLSVYWYQQSLDQGLQFLIQYYNGEERAKGNILERFSAQQFPDLHSELNLSSLELGDSALYFCASSVASGNTEAFFGQGTRLTVV.

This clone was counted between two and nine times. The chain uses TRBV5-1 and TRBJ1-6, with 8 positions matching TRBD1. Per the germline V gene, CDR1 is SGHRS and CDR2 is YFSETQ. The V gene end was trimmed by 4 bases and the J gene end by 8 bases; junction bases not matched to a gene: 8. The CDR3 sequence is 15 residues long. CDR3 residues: CASSLGQGGDSPLHF. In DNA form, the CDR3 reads TGCGCCAGCAGCCTCGGACAGGGAGGGGATTCACCCCTCCACTTT.

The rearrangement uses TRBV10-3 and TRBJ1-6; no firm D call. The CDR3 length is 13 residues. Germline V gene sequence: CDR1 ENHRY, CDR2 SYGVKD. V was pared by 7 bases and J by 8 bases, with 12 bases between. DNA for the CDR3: TGTGCCATCACTGGGGTTAAGGATTCACCCCTCCACTTT. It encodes CAITGVKDSPLHF.

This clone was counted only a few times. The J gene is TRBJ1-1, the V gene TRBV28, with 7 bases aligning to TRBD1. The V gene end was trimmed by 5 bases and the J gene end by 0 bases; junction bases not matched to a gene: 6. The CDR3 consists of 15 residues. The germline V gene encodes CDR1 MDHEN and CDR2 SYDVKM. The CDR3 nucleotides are TGTGCCAGCAGTACCCGACAGGGCATGAACACTGAAGCTTTCTTT. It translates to CASSTRQGMNTEAFF.

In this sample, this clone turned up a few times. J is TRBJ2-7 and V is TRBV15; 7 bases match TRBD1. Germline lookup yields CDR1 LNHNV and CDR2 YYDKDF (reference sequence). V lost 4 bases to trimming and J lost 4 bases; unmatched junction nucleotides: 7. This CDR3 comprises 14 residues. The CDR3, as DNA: TGTGCCACCAGCATTAGGACAGGCAAATACGAGCAGTACTTC. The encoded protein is CATSIRTGKYEQYF.

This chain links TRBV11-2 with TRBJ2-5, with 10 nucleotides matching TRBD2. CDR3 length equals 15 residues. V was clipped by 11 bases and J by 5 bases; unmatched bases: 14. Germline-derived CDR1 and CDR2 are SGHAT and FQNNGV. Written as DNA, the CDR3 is TGTGCCTCCAGGCCTAGCGGGGGACAAGGGGAGACCCAGTACTTC. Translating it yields CASRPSGGQGETQYF.

The CDR3 reads CASSGQSGNTIYF. The CDR3 bases are TGTGCCAGCAGCGGACAGTCTGGAAACACCATATATTTT. The rearrangement links TRBV7-2 to TRBJ1-3, with D tentatively TRBD1 (6 bases). The CDR3 totals 13 residues. The germline V gene encodes CDR1 SGHTA and CDR2 FQGNSA. The V gene lost 5 bases and the J gene lost 1 base, with 6 bases spanning the gap.

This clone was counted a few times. The CDR3 DNA reads as TGTGCCAGCAGGGAGGGGGGAGCCGAGACCCAGTACTTC. Translation: CASREGGAETQYF. This chain links TRBV6-1 with TRBJ2-5, with D perhaps assigned TRBD1 or TRBD2 (6 bases each). CDR1 is MNHNS and CDR2 is SASEGT in the germline V gene. Trimming shortened V by 6 bases and J by 5 bases, and 13 bases separated the two germline ends. The CDR3 is 13 amino acids.

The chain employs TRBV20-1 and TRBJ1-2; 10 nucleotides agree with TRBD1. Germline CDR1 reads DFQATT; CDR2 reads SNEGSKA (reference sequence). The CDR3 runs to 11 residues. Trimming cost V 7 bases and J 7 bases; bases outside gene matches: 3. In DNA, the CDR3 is TGCAGTGGCAGACAGGGGGCTGGCTACACCTTC. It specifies CSGRQGAGYTF.

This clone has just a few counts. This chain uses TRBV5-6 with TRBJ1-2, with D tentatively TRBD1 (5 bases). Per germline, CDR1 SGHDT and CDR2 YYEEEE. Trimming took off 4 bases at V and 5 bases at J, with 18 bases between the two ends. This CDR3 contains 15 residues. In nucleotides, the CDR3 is TGTGCCAGCAGCCCCACTAGTGGGACCCGATATGGCTACACCTTC. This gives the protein CASSPTSGTRYGYTF.

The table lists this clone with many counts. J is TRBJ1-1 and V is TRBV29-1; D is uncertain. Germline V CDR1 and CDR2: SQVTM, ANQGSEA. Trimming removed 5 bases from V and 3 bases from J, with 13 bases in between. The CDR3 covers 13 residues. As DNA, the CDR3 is TGCAGCGTTTGCATCCAAGTGGACACTGAAGCTTTCTTT. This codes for CSVCIQVDTEAFF.

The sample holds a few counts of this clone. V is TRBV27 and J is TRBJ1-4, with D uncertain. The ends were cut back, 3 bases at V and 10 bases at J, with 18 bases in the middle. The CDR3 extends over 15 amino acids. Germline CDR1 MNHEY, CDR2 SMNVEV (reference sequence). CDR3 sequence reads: CASSLPGQLKGKLFF. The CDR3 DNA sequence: TGTGCCAGCAGTTTGCCGGGTCAGTTAAAAGGAAAACTGTTTTTT. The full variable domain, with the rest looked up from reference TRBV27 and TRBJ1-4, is EAQVTQNPRYLITVTGKKLTVTCSQNMNHEYMSWYRQDPGLGLRQIYYSMNVEVTDKGDVPEGYKVSRKEKRNFPLILESPSPNQTSLYFCASSLPGQLKGKLFFGSGTQLSVL.

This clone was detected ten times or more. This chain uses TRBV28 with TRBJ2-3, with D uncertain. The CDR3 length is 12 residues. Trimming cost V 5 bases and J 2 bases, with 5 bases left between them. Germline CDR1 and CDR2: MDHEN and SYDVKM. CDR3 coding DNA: TGTGCCAGCAGTCGGTACACAGATACGCAGTATTTT. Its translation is CASSRYTDTQYF.